The 16 T cell receptor beta chains reported below all come from one sample, sequenced in a study of T cell responses to AZD1222 COVID-19 vaccine. Method: immunoSEQ multiplex PCR; TCRdb's copy keeps in-frame clones and lacks some. The profile shows more than 85,000 clones, about 72% of them singletons. This material consisted of peripheral blood, taken on day 0 of AZD1222 vaccination. The receptors were gathered from an adult in good health.

The chain links TRBV3-1 (or the pseudogene TRBV3-2) to TRBJ1-3; D unresolved. Germline values: CDR1 LGHDT, CDR2 YNNKEL (reference sequence). The CDR3 totals 13 residues. V gave up 4 bases and J gave up 1 base, with 5 bases separating them. The chain's CDR3 is CASSPRSGNTIYF. CDR3 DNA: TGTGCCAGCAGCCCGAGGTCTGGAAACACCATATATTTT.

V and J are TRBV2 and TRBJ2-3; D could derive from TRBD1 or TRBD2 (5 bases each). CDR3 size: 16 residues. The V and J ends lost 7 bases and 1 base respectively, with 18 bases between them. Germline-derived CDR1 and CDR2 are SNHLY and FYNNEI. CDR3 sequence: CASKKTGAERTDTQYF. CDR3 DNA sequence: TGTGCCAGCAAAAAAACCGGGGCCGAACGCACAGATACGCAGTATTTT.

The chain employs TRBV7-8 and TRBJ1-2, with unresolved D. V lost 5 bases and J lost 4, with 17 bases in between. CDR1 and CDR2 (germline): SGHVS, FQNEAQ. The CDR3 is made up of 15 amino acids. CDR3 region: CASSPFGRESYGYTF. The CDR3 DNA reads TGTGCCAGCAGCCCTTTCGGACGAGAGAGCTATGGCTACACCTTC.

This sequence joins TRBV24-1 and TRBJ1-5; D unresolved. Trimming shortened V by 5 bases and J by 11 bases, and 9 bases separated the two germline ends. Germline loops: CDR1 KGHDR, CDR2 SFDVKD. The CDR3 spans 11 residues. The CDR3, as DNA: TGTGCCACCAGTGCGTCTGAGGCCCAGCATTTT. Translation gives CATSASEAQHF.

The count of this clone is one. This rearrangement joins TRBV24-1 to TRBJ1-2; no clear D. Trimming removed 6 bases at V and 3 bases at J, with 13 bases between. Per germline, CDR1 KGHDR and CDR2 SFDVKD. The CDR3 is 14 residues long. DNA of the CDR3: TGTGCCACCAGTTACGCTGGGTACGACTATGGCTACACCTTC. Translating gives CATSYAGYDYGYTF.

V usage is TRBV10-1 and J usage is TRBJ2-5; either TRBD1 or TRBD2 may supply D (6 bases each). V lost 2 bases and J lost 5, with 9 bases in between. The germline CDR1 and CDR2 sequences are WNHNN and SYGVQD (reference sequence). This CDR3 has 13 amino acids. The CDR3: CASSETGRETQYF. CDR3 coding DNA: TGCGCCAGCAGTGAGACAGGGAGGGAGACCCAGTACTTC.

The chain joins TRBV12-3 or TRBV12-4 to TRBJ2-1, with 10 bases that match TRBD2. The CDR3 totals 13 residues. Unmatched junction bases numbered 6, after V lost 4 bases and J lost 12 bases. The CDR3 DNA follows: TGTGCCAGCAGTTCGGGGCCTAGCGGGGGGCAGTTCTTC. Translation: CASSSGPSGGQFF.

V and J are TRBV27 and TRBJ1-1; the D is unclear. There are 14 residues in the CDR3. Per germline, CDR1 MNHEY and CDR2 SMNVEV (reference sequence). V was trimmed by 6 bases and J by 5 bases, leaving 16 bases between them. The CDR3 sequence is CASSHQPTGTEAFF. CDR3 coding DNA: TGTGCCAGCAGCCACCAACCGACGGGGACTGAAGCTTTCTTT.

The rearrangement links TRBV6-5 to TRBJ1-2, with a possible D match to TRBD1 (6 bases). The CDR3 length is 14 residues. Germline CDR1 is MNHEY and CDR2 is SVGAGI. Trimming left V 6 bases short and J 6 bases short, with 17 bases between. The CDR3 region is CASRYHDRSDGYTF. CDR3 nucleotide sequence: TGTGCCAGCAGATACCATGACAGGTCTGATGGCTACACCTTC.

This sequence joins TRBV28 and TRBJ2-3, with TRBD2 matching 7 bases. The CDR3 consists of 12 residues. V lost 10 bases and J lost 5; bases outside the gene matches: 6. Looked up from germline, CDR1 is MDHEN and CDR2 is SYDVKM. As DNA, the CDR3 is TGTGCCACGGGGGAGGGGTTAGATACGCAGTATTTT. Amino acids: CATGEGLDTQYF.

J is TRBJ2-1 and V is TRBV28; either TRBD1 or TRBD2 may supply D (5 bases each). V lost 8 bases and J 5 bases, leaving 19 bases between the germline ends. Germline V gene lookup returns CDR1 MDHEN and CDR2 SYDVKM. This CDR3 contains 15 residues. The CDR3 loop is CASLGTLRTHNEQFF. For the CDR3, the DNA is TGTGCCAGCTTAGGGACCCTAAGAACCCACAATGAGCAGTTCTTC.

The rearrangement links TRBV5-1 to TRBJ2-4, with D possibly matching TRBD2 (6 bases). The CDR3 is 17 amino acids. The V and J ends lost 4 bases and 0 bases respectively, with 17 bases between them. CDR1 and CDR2 from the germline V gene are SGHRS and YFSETQ. This chain's CDR3 is CASSVAGSLLAKNIQYF. Written as DNA, the CDR3 is TGCGCCAGCAGCGTCGCGGGGTCCCTCCTAGCCAAAAACATTCAGTACTTC.

The genes are TRBV12-3 or TRBV12-4 and TRBJ2-5; perhaps TRBD2 as D (5 bases). V gave up 1 base and J gave up 5 bases, with 8 bases separating them. This CDR3 comprises 13 residues. CDR3 sequence (DNA): TGTGCCAGCAGTTTAGGGGAGAAGGAGACCCAGTACTTC. This gives the protein CASSLGEKETQYF.

This chain connects TRBV5-1 to TRBJ1-1; TRBD1 aligns across 8 bases. The CDR3 sequence is 16 residues long. Germline lookup yields CDR1 SGHRS and CDR2 YFSETQ. With 3 bases clipped from V and 1 base from J, the junction kept 8 bases outside the gene matches. The CDR3 spells CASSSTGAGRNTEAFF. The CDR3 nucleotides are TGCGCCAGCAGCTCGACAGGGGCGGGACGGAACACTGAAGCTTTCTTT.

The chain links TRBV15 to TRBJ2-7; 9 bases are a match to TRBD1. CDR1 is LNHNV, CDR2 YYDKDF, per germline (reference sequence). Trimming cost V 1 base and J 0 bases; bases outside gene matches: 7. The length of the CDR3 is 17 residues. CDR3 nucleotides: TGTGCCACCAGCAGAGGTCCGGGACAGGGTTTCTCCTACGAGCAGTACTTC. Its protein product is CATSRGPGQGFSYEQYF.

This clone was detected only once. The rearrangement uses TRBV24-1 and TRBJ2-1; D may be TRBD1 (7 bases). Germline V gene lookup returns CDR1 KGHDR and CDR2 SFDVKD. CDR3 length: 17 amino acids. With 2 bases removed from V and 5 bases from J, the gap between germline ends came to 18 bases. CDR3 DNA sequence: TGTGCCACCAGTGATTCCGTCAGGGGGGTTATCGACAATGAGCAGTTCTTC. It yields the protein CATSDSVRGVIDNEQFF.